Following are 8 T cell receptor beta chains from one sample sequenced in a study of Ad26.COV2.S vaccination and SARS-CoV-2 variants. Some clones are missing from TCRdb's copy, which holds only in-frame ones; the method was immunoSEQ multiplex PCR. The table shows about 380,000 clones, with 80% to 90% occurring only once. Indicated treatment: roughly 19 received Ad26.COV2.S at low or high dose, single or two shots; roughly five received placebo; per-sample allocation not given. Each sample was drawn 63 days after the first injection (of vaccine or placebo). The sample here was peripheral blood, taken in a trial of Ad26.COV2.S vaccine versus placebo. The receptors were sampled from a person aged 18-60 years who received the Ad26.COV2.S COVID-19 vaccine or a placebo.

V usage is TRBV18 and J usage is TRBJ2-5; no reliable D call. The germline CDR1 and CDR2 sequences are KGHSH and LQKENI. The CDR3 extends over 13 amino acids. Trimming shortened V by 0 bases and J by 3 bases, and 5 bases separated the two germline ends. The CDR3 DNA sequence: TGTGCCAGCTCACCACCGACGGAAGAGACCCAGTACTTC. Protein: CASSPPTEETQYF.

This clone was counted ten times or more. The genes are TRBV30 and TRBJ2-7; D may match TRBD1 or TRBD2 (5 bases each). This CDR3 region has 13 residues. Looked up from germline, CDR1 is GTSNPN and CDR2 is SVGIG (reference sequence). Trimming left V 5 bases short and J 2 bases short, with 13 bases between. The CDR3 sequence is CAWPGPQTYEQYF. The CDR3 bases are TGTGCCTGGCCGGGACCACAAACCTACGAGCAGTACTTC. Together with reference TRBV30 and TRBJ2-7, the CDR3 gives the full variable domain: SQTIHQWPATLVQPVGSPLSLECTVEGTSNPNLYWYRQAAGRGLQLLFYSVGIGQISSEVPQNLSASRPQDRQFILSSKKLLLSDSGFYLCAWPGPQTYEQYFGPGTRLTVT.

V is TRBV5-5 and J is TRBJ1-2; D might be TRBD1 (5 bases). CDR3 length equals 12 residues. V lost 4 bases to trimming and J lost 8 bases, with 12 bases between them. Germline CDR1 is SGHKS and CDR2 is YYEKEE (reference sequence). CDR3 in amino acids: CASSTPGGGYTF. CDR3 DNA: TGTGCCAGCAGCACCCCGGGGGGGGGCTACACCTTC.

This chain links TRBV12-3 or TRBV12-4 with TRBJ2-5; the D is unclear. V lost 5 bases and J lost 4, with 8 bases in between. The CDR3 consists of 12 residues. CDR3 sequence (DNA): TGTGCCAGCAGTCCAGTGGGAGAGACCCAGTACTTC. Its translation: CASSPVGETQYF.

The chain carries TRBV5-1 and TRBJ2-1; D call uncertain. CDR3 size: 13 residues. Between the trimmed V and J ends, which lost 0 bases and 7 bases, there was a span of 8 bases. Looked up from germline, CDR1 is SGHRS and CDR2 is YFSETQ. Here the CDR3 DNA reads TGCGCCAGCAGCTTGGGTGATCAGAATGAGCAGTTCTTC. Translated, it gives CASSLGDQNEQFF.

This clone was observed a single time. The chain couples TRBV11-3 to TRBJ2-1; 11 nucleotides match TRBD2. The germline V gene encodes CDR1 SGHNT and CDR2 YENEEA. The CDR3 has 14 amino acids. V trimming: 5 bases; J trimming: 15 bases; junction bases outside the gene matches: 12. The CDR3 sequence: CASSPRGSGRGVFF. CDR3 nucleotide sequence: TGTGCCAGCAGCCCGCGGGGTAGCGGGAGGGGGGTGTTCTTC.

The chain recombines TRBV28 with TRBJ1-4, with TRBD1 matching 9 bases. The CDR3 extends over 14 amino acids. Germline lookup yields CDR1 MDHEN and CDR2 SYDVKM. Trimming cost V 6 bases and J 8 bases; bases outside gene matches: 7. Written as DNA, the CDR3 is TGTGCCAGCAGCGAGGACAGGGGTGAGGAAAAACTGTTTTTT. This sequence encodes CASSEDRGEEKLFF.

This clone was counted between two and nine times. J is TRBJ2-1 and V is TRBV7-9; D remains ambiguous. The V gene lost 5 bases and the J gene lost 6 bases, with 5 bases spanning the gap. The CDR3 loop spans 11 amino acids. CDR1 and CDR2 from the germline V gene are SEHNR and FQNEAQ (reference sequence). Here the CDR3 reads CASSNLNEQFF. CDR3 DNA: TGTGCCAGCAGCAACCTCAATGAGCAGTTCTTC.